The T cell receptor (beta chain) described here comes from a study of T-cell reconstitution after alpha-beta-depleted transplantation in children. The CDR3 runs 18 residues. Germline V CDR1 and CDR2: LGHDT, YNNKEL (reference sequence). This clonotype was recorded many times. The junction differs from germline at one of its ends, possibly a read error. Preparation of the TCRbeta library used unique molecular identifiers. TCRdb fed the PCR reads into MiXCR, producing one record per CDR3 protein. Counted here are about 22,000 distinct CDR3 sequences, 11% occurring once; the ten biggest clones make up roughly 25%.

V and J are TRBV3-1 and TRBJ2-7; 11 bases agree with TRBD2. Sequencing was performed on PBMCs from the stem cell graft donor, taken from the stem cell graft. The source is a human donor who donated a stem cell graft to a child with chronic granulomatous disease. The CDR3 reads CASTQDTWASGRPYEQYF. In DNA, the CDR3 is TGTGCCAGCACCCAAGATACTTGGGCTAGCGGGAGGCCCTACGAGCAGTACTTC.